This T cell receptor (beta chain) was recovered during a study of shared clonotypes between healthy human individuals. This CDR3 spans 12 amino acids. CDR1 is SEHNR and CDR2 is FQNEAQ in the germline V gene (reference sequence). V lost 3 bases, J lost 8 bases, and 3 bases stayed unmatched. Profiled with immunoSEQ multiplex PCR; TCRdb holds only in-frame clones, not every one. The sample contains about 2 million clones, 85% to 95% of which appear only once. Material: naive CD4+ T cells sorted from blood. The subset denotes: CD45RA+ positively selected. This TCR was sampled from a young man in good health. V gene TRBV7-9 combines with J gene TRBJ2-7; 8 positions agree with TRBD1. This CDR3 reads CASSFQGAQQYF. CDR3 DNA: TGTGCCAGCAGCTTCCAGGGGGCGCAGCAGTACTTC.